This TCR beta chain stems from a study of metastatic and nonmetastatic thyroid tumors. Thyroid surgery had not been preceded by any treatment in any patient. Original processing methods: A classifier of distant metastasis in papillary thyroid cancer was built from CDR3 differences (across clinicopathological groups). TCRdb re-analyzed the PCR reads through MiXCR. TCRdb's processing, not the authors', yielded these V and J calls. The sample has approximately 12,000 clones; roughly 30% are singletons. In its sample, this clone ranks as medium-sized. The antigen is not known. Overall study findings and caveats: Reported TCR beta diversity, measured in blood and tumor, was significantly higher for malignant thyroid tumors than for benign nodules.

The trim removed 5 bases at V and 4 bases at J, leaving 10 bases unmatched. Looked up from germline, CDR1 is SGHTA and CDR2 is FQGNSA. There are 15 residues in the CDR3. The gene calls are TRBV7-2 and TRBJ2-7; 8 bases match TRBD1. What was sequenced was tumor tissue. The sequence derives from a female donor with papillary thyroid cancer or a benign thyroid nodule (not recorded which). Some clones in this sample may be carry-over from other donors' samples. As DNA, the CDR3 is TGTGCCAGCAGCGCGTACGGGACAGGAGTTTACGAGCAGTACTTC. Translating it yields CASSAYGTGVYEQYF.